These T cell receptor beta chains were read from a single sample in a study of cytomegalovirus exposure and HLA in healthy donors. Generated by immunoSEQ multiplex PCR, the TCRdb table keeps only in-frame clones and is missing some. The profile shows more than 55,000 clones, about 91% of them singletons. Sequences were obtained from PBMCs. These TCRs come from a young woman in good health and CMV-seronegative. Both conserved end residues are part of each CDR3. The order of the fields is D gene, CDR3 length, J gene, V gene, CDR3 DNA, CDR3 protein. A D gene is named only where the DNA matches it firmly.

>TRBD1|13|TRBJ2-7|TRBV2
TGTGCCAGCAGCGAAGACAGGGCCCACGAGCAGTACTTC
CASSEDRAHEQYF
>TRBD1|14|TRBJ1-6|TRBV6-5
TGTGCCAGCAGTTCCACAGGGGTCAATTCACCCCTCCACTTT
CASSSTGVNSPLHF
>TRBD2|14|TRBJ2-7|TRBV13
TGTGCCAGCAGCTCCCTAGCGGGAGTTTACGAGCAGTACTTC
CASSSLAGVYEQYF
>TRBD2|17|TRBJ2-5|TRBV5-1
TGCGCCAGCAGCTTGGGGGTCGGGACTACAAGGCAAGAGACCCAGTACTTC
CASSLGVGTTRQETQYF
>TRBD1|16|TRBJ2-2|TRBV27
TGTGCCAGCAGTGCTTGGGGACAGGGGAACACCGGGGAGCTGTTTTTT
CASSAWGQGNTGELFF
>TRBD1|12|TRBJ1-2|TRBV2
TGTGCCAGCGACAGGGCTCTAAGTGGCTACACCTTC
CASDRALSGYTF
>-|13|TRBJ1-4|TRBV2
TGTGCCAGCAAAGAGGGTCGTAATGAAAAACTGTTTTTT
CASKEGRNEKLFF
>TRBD2|18|TRBJ2-7|TRBV10-2
TGCGCCAGCAGCTCCCTATCGGGACTAGCGGGAGTAGTCGACGAGCAGTACTTC
CASSSLSGLAGVVDEQYF
>-|12|TRBJ2-7|TRBV11-2
TGTGCCAGCAGTCGGAAGCGGCCAGAGCAGTACTTC
CASSRKRPEQYF
>TRBD1|17|TRBJ2-1|TRBV4-3
TGCGCCAGCAGCCAAGAATCAATCCAGGACAGGTCCTATGAGCAGTTCTTC
CASSQESIQDRSYEQFF
>TRBD2|13|TRBJ2-1|TRBV6-4
TGTGCCAGCAGTGATCCCCTAGCGGGAGTGCGGTTCTTC
CASSDPLAGVRFF
>-|14|TRBJ2-3|TRBV5-1
TGCGCCAGCAGCTTGGCCGGTAGCCCAGATACGCAGTATTTT
CASSLAGSPDTQYF
>-|14|TRBJ2-1|TRBV10-3
TGTGCCATCAGTGAGGGCGGGGAGTACAATGAGCAGTTCTTC
CAISEGGEYNEQFF
>TRBD2|15|TRBJ2-1|TRBV4-2
TGTGCCAGCAGCCAGAGGCTAGCGGCATACAATGAGCAGTTCTTC
CASSQRLAAYNEQFF